This T cell receptor (beta chain) was profiled in a study of blood T cell repertoires in COVID-19. Study-level background: Donors in the United States, Italy and Spain gave samples during acute or convalescent COVID-19. In each case, the material was cDNA or gDNA derived from T cells, B-cell-depleted T cells, or PBMCs.

Germline loops: CDR1 MNHEY, CDR2 SVGAGI. The V gene lost 8 bases and the J gene lost 0 bases, with 13 bases spanning the gap. CDR3 length: 15 amino acids. Authors' methods: Estimates of nucleated cell counts were drawn from the amplification of reference gene primers. Generated by immunoSEQ multiplex PCR, the TCRdb table keeps only in-frame clones and is missing some. The V and J calls and clone size come from that table; D and trimming were worked out from the DNA. In the table there are about 210,000 clones, roughly 84% of which are singletons. The chain combines TRBV6-5 with TRBJ2-2; D is perhaps TRBD2 (6 bases). The sequencing sample was made of peripheral blood. The TCR comes from a woman of 80 years or more with COVID-19, enrolled during active disease. The CDR3 DNA follows: TGTGCCAGCCGGGAGATAATCGCGAACACCGGGGAGCTGTTTTTT. This translates into CASREIIANTGELFF.